The rows below give T cell receptor beta chains drawn from one sample of a study of blood T cell repertoires in COVID-19. Using immunoSEQ multiplex PCR, the repertoire was profiled, and TCRdb retains in-frame clones only, with some absent. The profile shows 100,000 to 150,000 clones, roughly 89% of them singletons. Material: peripheral blood. The receptors here all came from a man aged 50-60 years with active or convalescent COVID-19. CDR3s include the opening cysteine and the closing phenylalanine or tryptophan. D genes are given only for firm matches. For some rows the clone size is stated as once, few or many, or as a class when expanded; others skip it.

d_gene	abundance	j_gene	v_gene	CDR3aa	CDR3nt
TRBD1	-	TRBJ2-2	TRBV6-5	CASRPNKDRLALFF	TGTGCCAGCAGACCGAATAAGGACAGGTTGGCGCTGTTTTTT
-	-	TRBJ1-3	TRBV30	CAWSVPYYRQDDSGNTIYF	TGTGCCTGGAGTGTACCCTATTACCGACAGGACGATTCTGGAAACACCATATATTTT
-	-	TRBJ2-1	TRBV7-9	CASSLDFGSSNEQFF	TGTGCCAGCAGCTTAGATTTCGGTAGCAGCAATGAGCAGTTCTTC
-	-	TRBJ2-1	TRBV25-1	CASSANTGESYNEQFF	TGTGCCAGCAGTGCGAATACCGGTGAGTCCTACAATGAGCAGTTCTTC
-	-	TRBJ2-1	TRBV10-1	CASSLAQDTNNEQFF	TGCGCCAGCAGTCTGGCTCAAGATACCAACAATGAGCAGTTCTTC
-	-	TRBJ2-1	TRBV6-2/TRBV6-3	CASSRTRSNSYNEQFF	TGTGCCAGCAGTCGGACACGAAGTAACTCCTACAATGAGCAGTTCTTC
-	-	TRBJ1-6	TRBV19	CASSSGTVEFNSPLHF	TGTGCCAGTAGTAGCGGGACGGTGGAATTTAATTCACCCCTCCACTTT
-	-	TRBJ1-1	TRBV5-6	CASSSGLMNTEAFF	TGTGCCAGCAGCTCGGGACTCATGAACACTGAAGCTTTCTTT
-	-	TRBJ2-2	TRBV5-1	CASSLSRGETGELFF	TGCGCCAGCAGCTTAAGCAGGGGCGAGACCGGGGAGCTGTTTTTT
TRBD1	-	TRBJ1-2	TRBV18	CASSPGTDYGYTF	TGTGCCAGCTCACCAGGGACAGACTATGGCTACACCTTC
-	-	TRBJ2-5	TRBV12-5	CASGLVQGQGGTQYF	TGTGCTAGTGGTTTGGTACAGGGACAAGGGGGGACCCAGTACTTC
TRBD1	-	TRBJ2-7	TRBV6-5	CASSKGQGHLYEQYF	TGTGCCAGCAGTAAGGGACAGGGTCACCTCTACGAGCAGTACTTC
-	once	TRBJ1-1	TRBV20-1	CSASFQGSVNTEAFF	TGCAGTGCTAGTTTTCAGGGCTCGGTGAACACTGAAGCTTTCTTT
-	-	TRBJ2-1	TRBV24-1	CATSVGGREGDEQFF	TGTGCCACCAGTGTGGGGGGGAGAGAGGGGGATGAGCAGTTCTTC
-	once	TRBJ1-1	TRBV2	CASSVQGWDTEAFF	TGTGCCAGCAGTGTGCAGGGATGGGACACTGAAGCTTTCTTT
TRBD2	-	TRBJ2-6	TRBV28	CASNSGIFHTGANVLTF	TGTGCCAGCAACAGCGGGATTTTCCACACCGGGGCCAACGTCCTGACTTTC
-	-	TRBJ2-7	TRBV19	CASSIAQSYEQYF	TGTGCCAGTAGTATAGCACAATCCTACGAGCAGTACTTC
TRBD1	-	TRBJ1-2	TRBV5-1	CASSQGTVANYGYTF	TGCGCCAGCAGCCAAGGGACAGTGGCTAACTATGGCTACACCTTC
TRBD1	-	TRBJ1-1	TRBV29-1	CSARQGTMNTEAFF	TGCAGCGCCCGACAGGGGACTATGAACACTGAAGCTTTCTTT
TRBD1	-	TRBJ2-3	TRBV11-3	CASSRGQSTDTQYF	TGTGCCAGCAGCCGGGGACAGAGCACAGATACGCAGTATTTT